A single sample is the source of the 26 T cell receptor beta chains below, sequenced in a study of T-cell reconstitution after alpha-beta-depleted transplantation in children. Unique molecular identifiers featured in how the TCRbeta library was prepared. MiXCR was run by TCRdb on the PCR reads, yielding one entry per CDR3 protein. Among over 150,000 distinct CDR3 sequences listed, about 7% were seen once. The sequencing here drew on PBMCs, taken before TCRalphabeta/CD19-depleted stem cell transplant. Receptors were obtained from a boy younger than 10 with acute lymphoblastic leukemia, due to receive a stem cell transplant.

J is TRBJ2-7 and V is TRBV27, with 7 nucleotides matching TRBD1. Germline CDR1 MNHEY, CDR2 SMNVEV (reference sequence). The CDR3 runs to 15 residues. J lost 1 base, V lost 2 bases, and 5 bases had no gene match. CDR3 bases: TGTGCCAGCAGTTTACTGTCAGGGGGTTCCTACGAGCAGTACTTC. This gives the protein CASSLLSGGSYEQYF.

This clonotype was seen many times. The chain is built from TRBV30 and TRBJ2-1, with 8 nucleotides matching TRBD1. V lost 0 bases and J lost 5; bases outside the gene matches: 3. Germline V gene lookup returns CDR1 GTSNPN and CDR2 SVGIG (reference sequence). This CDR3 spans 14 amino acids. CDR3 in amino acids: CAWSVVQGDNEQFF. CDR3 nucleotide sequence: TGTGCCTGGAGTGTGGTACAGGGGGACAATGAGCAGTTCTTC.

This clonotype was recorded many times. The rearrangement links TRBV7-9 to TRBJ1-2; unclear D gene. The germline V and J ends were trimmed by 6 bases and 5 bases, with 13 bases remaining between them. In germline, CDR1 is SEHNR, CDR2 FQNEAQ (reference sequence). The CDR3 is 13 amino acids. CDR3 loop: CASRDGGSYGYTF. The CDR3 DNA reads as TGTGCCAGCAGGGACGGTGGTAGTTATGGCTACACCTTC. The whole variable domain, remainder taken from reference TRBV7-9 and TRBJ1-2, is DTGVSQNPRHKITKRGQNVTFRCDPISEHNRLYWYRQTLGQGPEFLTYFQNEAQLEKSRLLSDRFSAERPKGSFSTLEIQRTEQGDSAMYLCASRDGGSYGYTFGSGTRLTVV.

The sample holds a few counts of this clonotype. V and J are TRBV9 and TRBJ2-3, with 9 bases that match TRBD2. The CDR3 length is 17 residues. Germline V lookup: CDR1 SGDLS, CDR2 YYNGEE. V gave up 0 bases and J gave up 6 bases; unmatched junction bases: 11. CDR3 sequence (DNA): TGTGCCAGCAGCGTAGGTGTAGCGGGAGCCATCGGGGATACGCAGTATTTT. Encoded protein: CASSVGVAGAIGDTQYF.

This clonotype was recorded a few times. The rearrangement links TRBV20-1 to TRBJ2-3, with a possible D match to TRBD1 (6 bases). Germline values: CDR1 DFQATT, CDR2 SNEGSKA (reference sequence). This CDR3 spans 15 amino acids. V was trimmed by 0 bases and J by 2 bases, leaving 12 bases between them. The CDR3 DNA follows: TGCAGTGCTAGAGATCCCCGGGACAACACAGATACGCAGTATTTT. Translating it yields CSARDPRDNTDTQYF.

There are many counts of this clonotype. The V call is TRBV5-1, the J call TRBJ2-5; 10 bases line up with TRBD2. The CDR3 runs to 16 residues. J gave up 4 bases and V 2 bases, and 8 bases lay outside the gene matches. Looked up from germline, CDR1 is SGHRS and CDR2 is YFSETQ. This CDR3 is CASSFSPSGSGETQYF. The CDR3 DNA reads TGCGCCAGCAGCTTCTCACCTAGCGGGAGCGGAGAGACCCAGTACTTC. The full variable domain, its missing parts supplied by reference TRBV5-1 and TRBJ2-5, is KAGVTQTPRYLIKTRGQQVTLSCSPISGHRSVSWYQQTPGQGLQFLFEYFSETQRNKGNFPGRFSGRQFSNSRSEMNVSTLELGDSALYLCASSFSPSGSGETQYFGPGTRLLVL.

There are many counts of this clonotype. This chain joins TRBV7-3 and TRBJ1-1, with D perhaps matching TRBD1 (6 bases). The CDR3 runs 15 residues. V lost 1 base and J lost 3, with 12 bases in between. Germline V gene lookup returns CDR1 SGHTA and CDR2 FQGTGA. CDR3 coding DNA: TGTGCCAGCAGCTTAATAGGGGGGAGGGACACTGAAGCTTTCTTT. Protein product: CASSLIGGRDTEAFF.

There are many counts of this clonotype. The V and J genes are TRBV7-9 and TRBJ2-7, with D perhaps TRBD2 (5 bases). Trimming pared 2 bases from V and 6 bases from J, leaving 5 bases between. From germline, CDR1 is SEHNR and CDR2 FQNEAQ (reference sequence). The CDR3 length is 11 residues. The CDR3 region has the DNA TGTGCCAGCAGCTTACGGGGCGAGCAGTACTTC. Translating it yields CASSLRGEQYF.

This clonotype occurred a few times. The rearrangement links TRBV10-3 to TRBJ1-1; D may be TRBD1 (5 bases). Germline assignment: CDR1 ENHRY and CDR2 SYGVKD. This CDR3 spans 18 amino acids. V was pared by 0 bases and J by 1 base, with 18 bases between. The CDR3 region is CAISESVTAGGENTEAFF. The CDR3 DNA sequence: TGTGCCATCAGTGAGTCGGTGACCGCGGGGGGTGAGAACACTGAAGCTTTCTTT.

This clonotype appeared many times. The gene calls are TRBV11-2 and TRBJ2-5, with 9 bases that match TRBD1. The germline V gene has CDR1 SGHAT and CDR2 FQNNGV. V dropped 0 bases and J dropped 7; count of bases not matched to a gene: 6. The CDR3 runs to 15 residues. In nucleotides, the CDR3 is TGTGCCAGCAGCTTAGAGGGACAGGGCCTCGGGACCCAGTACTTC. Its protein product is CASSLEGQGLGTQYF.

This clonotype was recorded at least ten times. The rearrangement joins TRBV20-1 to TRBJ2-5; D tentatively fits TRBD1 or TRBD2 (7 bases each). CDR1 is DFQATT, CDR2 SNEGSKA, per germline (reference sequence). The V and J ends lost 6 bases and 8 bases respectively, with 31 bases between them. CDR3 length: 17 amino acids. The CDR3 reads CSAGRTGSAGHRDTQYF. The CDR3 nucleotides are TGCAGTGCCGGGAGGACAGGTTCAGCGGGGCACCGTGATACCCAGTACTTC.

This clonotype was counted at least ten times. The genes are TRBV4-3 and TRBJ2-3; 9 bases fit TRBD2. V trimming: 4 bases; J trimming: 4 bases; junction bases outside the gene matches: 9. The CDR3 is 16 amino acids. Germline assignment: CDR1 LGHNA and CDR2 YSLEER. The chain's CDR3 is CASSPSASGVSDTQYF. The CDR3 region has the DNA TGCGCCAGCAGCCCCTCGGCTAGCGGGGTCTCAGATACGCAGTATTTT.

Ten or more counts support this clonotype. This rearrangement joins TRBV29-1 to TRBJ2-7, with 10 positions matching TRBD1. Losses at the gene ends were 4 bases for V and 3 bases for J; bases not matched to a gene: 0. CDR1 and CDR2 from the germline V gene are SQVTM and ANQGSEA. CDR3 size: 12 residues. CDR3: CSVGDRGYEQYF. In DNA form, the CDR3 reads TGCAGCGTTGGGGACAGGGGCTACGAGCAGTACTTC.

This clonotype has ten or more counts. The rearrangement uses TRBV27 and TRBJ2-3, with unresolved D. Trimming took 5 bases from V and 2 from J, leaving 17 bases between them. Germline V gene lookup returns CDR1 MNHEY and CDR2 SMNVEV (reference sequence). The length of the CDR3 is 16 residues. In DNA form, the CDR3 reads TGTGCCAGCAGTGTGGCTGGCCGATCCTTCACAGATACGCAGTATTTT. It codes for CASSVAGRSFTDTQYF.

This clonotype was recorded at least ten times. V and J are TRBV24-1 and TRBJ1-1; 9 bases align to TRBD1. Germline CDR1 and CDR2: KGHDR and SFDVKD. The CDR3 is 15 residues long. J was trimmed by 1 base and V by 7 bases; bases with no gene match: 6. This CDR3 reads CATRPRTGENTEAFF. For the CDR3, the DNA is TGTGCCACCAGGCCCAGGACAGGGGAGAACACTGAAGCTTTCTTT.

This clonotype was recorded many times. This chain links TRBV27 with TRBJ2-7; 7 nucleotides match TRBD2. The V segment lost 2 bases and the J segment 5 bases; nucleotides outside the gene matches: 6. The CDR3 is 14 amino acids. Germline CDR1 and CDR2: MNHEY and SMNVEV (reference sequence). CDR3 DNA: TGTGCCAGCAGTTTAAGAAGGGGAGGGGACGAGCAGTACTTC. It codes for CASSLRRGGDEQYF.

There are many counts of this clonotype. The chain employs TRBV7-2 and TRBJ2-5; D possibly corresponds to TRBD2 (5 bases). The CDR3 spans 15 residues. Germline CDR1 SGHTA, CDR2 FQGNSA. Trimming took 1 base from V and 5 from J, leaving 14 bases between them. CDR3 DNA sequence: TGTGCCAGCAGCTTAGAAAGGGCACGAGGGGAGACCCAGTACTTC. Its protein product is CASSLERARGETQYF.

This clonotype was observed at least ten times. This CDR3 is CASSAGHTGANVLTF. The CDR3 coding sequence is TGTGCCAGCAGCGCCGGGCACACTGGGGCCAACGTCCTGACTTTC. The chain has TRBV3-1 and TRBJ2-6; D remains ambiguous. Germline CDR1 LGHDT, CDR2 YNNKEL (reference sequence). V dropped 5 bases and J dropped 2 bases, with 10 bases sitting between them. CDR3 size: 15 residues.

This clonotype appeared a few times. The J gene is TRBJ2-2, the V gene TRBV7-6, with 9 bases identical to TRBD1. The CDR3 has 17 residues. From germline, CDR1 is SGHVS and CDR2 FNYEAQ. V was clipped by 5 bases and J by 3 bases; unmatched bases: 10. CDR3 loop: CASSHTPGQGDTGELFF. CDR3 nucleotides: TGTGCCAGCAGCCACACACCGGGACAGGGAGACACCGGGGAGCTGTTTTTT. Combining the CDR3 with reference TRBV7-6 and TRBJ2-2 gives the whole variable domain GAGVSQSPRYKVTKRGQDVALRCDPISGHVSLYWYRQALGQGPEFLTYFNYEAQQDKSGLPNDRFSAERPEGSISTLTIQRTEQRDSAMYRCASSHTPGQGDTGELFFGEGSRLTVL.

V gene TRBV28 combines with J gene TRBJ2-5; no definite D call. Germline values: CDR1 MDHEN, CDR2 SYDVKM. CDR3 size: 13 residues. The V and J ends lost 7 bases and 5 bases respectively, with 14 bases between them. CDR3 bases: TGTGCCAGCACCCCGGTACAGTTGGAGACCCAGTACTTC. It specifies CASTPVQLETQYF.

This clonotype was seen repeatedly, ten times or more. The V call is TRBV7-9, the J call TRBJ2-7; D is uncertain. The CDR3 spans 13 residues. V lost 3 bases and J lost 4, with 10 bases in between. Germline-derived CDR1 and CDR2 are SEHNR and FQNEAQ (reference sequence). The DNA for the CDR3 is TGTGCCAGCAGCTTGGGTGCCGGTTACGAGCAGTACTTC. Amino acids: CASSLGAGYEQYF.

In its sample, this clonotype was seen many times. This CDR3 reads CASRLGYEQYF. The CDR3 DNA sequence: TGTGCCAGCAGACTAGGCTACGAGCAGTACTTC. The chain has TRBV28 and TRBJ2-7; perhaps TRBD2 as D (5 bases). Germline V gives CDR1 MDHEN, CDR2 SYDVKM. The CDR3 is 11 residues long. V lost 6 bases and J lost 3, with 6 bases in between.

To note about this clonotype: Relative to the germline gene, one junction end is altered; a read error may explain this. The J gene is TRBJ2-5, the V gene TRBV20-1, with TRBD1 matching 8 bases. From germline, CDR1 is DFQATT and CDR2 SNEGSKA (reference sequence). This CDR3 is built from 16 residues. The DNA for the CDR3 is TGCTGTGCTAGCCGTAGTGCGGACAGGGTTCGGGAGACCCAGTACTTC. It encodes CCASRSADRVRETQYF.

This clonotype was detected many times. V gene TRBV7-2 combines with J gene TRBJ1-1; D is perhaps TRBD1 (5 bases). Germline lookup yields CDR1 SGHTA and CDR2 FQGNSA. V lost 1 base and J lost 5, with 14 bases in between. The CDR3 has 15 amino acids. The CDR3 nucleotides read TGTGCCAGCAGCTTAGATCAGGGAACTCTGACTGAAGCTTTCTTT. Translation gives CASSLDQGTLTEAFF.

This clonotype was counted at least ten times. This chain links TRBV28 with TRBJ2-7; perhaps TRBD2 as D (6 bases). This CDR3 contains 16 residues. The V gene lost 4 bases and the J gene lost 2 bases, with 18 bases spanning the gap. The germline V gene encodes CDR1 MDHEN and CDR2 SYDVKM. DNA of the CDR3: TGTGCCAGCAGTTCACGGCGGGACTCTCGTCCCTACGAGCAGTACTTC. Translation: CASSSRRDSRPYEQYF.

This clonotype showed up many times. The genes are TRBV6-2 or TRBV6-3 and TRBJ1-6; 7 nucleotides match TRBD1. Trimming at V came to 0 bases and at J to 0 bases, leaving 14 bases not matched to a gene. In germline, CDR1 is MNHEY, CDR2 SVGEGT. The CDR3 has 21 residues. The CDR3 coding sequence is TGTGCCAGCAGTTACTCGCCTCCCAGGGGGGGAAGTAGCTCCTATAATTCACCCCTCCACTTT. Its translation is CASSYSPPRGGSSSYNSPLHF.